This is a list of T cell receptor beta chains from one sample in a study of beta chain features in type 1 diabetes. Repertoires were generated with immunoSEQ multiplex PCR, while TCRdb's copy carries only in-frame clones and drops some. The sample includes some 140,000 clones, about 9.2% seen only once; the top ten take around 0.68%. Sequencing was done on a sample of central memory CD4+ T cells from blood. These receptors were taken from a man aged 18 to 30 in good health. The CDR3 runs from the conserved cysteine through the conserved F or W. D genes are given only for firm matches. Clone size is shown for a subset of rows, as once, few, many or a class of expanded clone.

cdr3_nt | cdr3_aa | v_call | d_call | j_call | clone_size | cdr3_length
TGTGCCAGCAGCAAAACGGCGGGTTCCGGGGGGGCCAACGTCCTGACTTTC | CASSKTAGSGGANVLTF | TRBV7-8 | - | TRBJ2-6 | few | 17
TGTGCCAGCACAAGCGGGGGTGGGACTACAGATACGCAGTATTTT | CASTSGGGTTDTQYF | TRBV4-2 | TRBD2 | TRBJ2-3 | few | 15
TGTGCCAGCAGCCCAACGCCGGGACTTTGGGAGACCCAGTACTTC | CASSPTPGLWETQYF | TRBV11-3 | - | TRBJ2-5 | few | 15
TGTGCCAGTAGTTCCCCTCCCGGGACAGGGGGCGATAATTCACCCCTCCACTTT | CASSSPPGTGGDNSPLHF | TRBV19 | TRBD1 | TRBJ1-6 | - | 18
TGTGCCAGCAGCCAGACTTACACTAGCACAGATACGCAGTATTTT | CASSQTYTSTDTQYF | TRBV4-2 | - | TRBJ2-3 | many | 15
TGCGCCAGCAGCCAAGAACTTAGAAGTACTAATGAAAAACTGTTTTTT | CASSQELRSTNEKLFF | TRBV4-3 | - | TRBJ1-4 | - | 16
TGCGCCAGCAGCTTGGCAGGGGGCTCTGAAGCTTTCTTT | CASSLAGGSEAFF | TRBV5-1 | TRBD1 | TRBJ1-1 | - | 13
TGTGCCAGCAGCCAAAGTGAGACTAGCTTTTTCGAGCAGTACTTC | CASSQSETSFFEQYF | TRBV4-2 | TRBD2 | TRBJ2-7 | few | 15
TGCGCCAGCAGCTTGGACGGCACCGGGGAGCTGTTTTTT | CASSLDGTGELFF | TRBV5-1 | - | TRBJ2-2 | - | 13
TGTGCCAGCAGACTACAAAGGAACACCGGGGAGCTGTTTTTT | CASRLQRNTGELFF | TRBV27 | - | TRBJ2-2 | few | 14
TGTGCCAGCAGTCGGGACAGTTCATCCAGCTACGAGCAGTACTTC | CASSRDSSSSYEQYF | TRBV6-5 | TRBD1 | TRBJ2-7 | - | 15
TGTGCCAGCAGTGACACTACCGGGAGCTCAAATCAGCCCCAGCATTTT | CASSDTTGSSNQPQHF | TRBV2 | - | TRBJ1-5 | few | 16
TGTGCCAGCAGCCGAGACAGGGTTAACACCGGGGAGCTGTTTTTT | CASSRDRVNTGELFF | TRBV7-9 | TRBD1 | TRBJ2-2 | few | 15
TGTGCCAGCAGCTTGTACGGTGGTGAGCAGTTCTTC | CASSLYGGEQFF | TRBV5-8 | - | TRBJ2-1 | - | 12
TGTGCCAGCAGCTTAGATCTCTCACAGACATCACCCCTCCACTTT | CASSLDLSQTSPLHF | TRBV7-2 | - | TRBJ1-6 | - | 15
TGCGCCAGCAGCCAAGGCAGGGGGAACTCCTATAATTCACCCCTCCACTTT | CASSQGRGNSYNSPLHF | TRBV4-3 | TRBD1 | TRBJ1-6 | - | 17